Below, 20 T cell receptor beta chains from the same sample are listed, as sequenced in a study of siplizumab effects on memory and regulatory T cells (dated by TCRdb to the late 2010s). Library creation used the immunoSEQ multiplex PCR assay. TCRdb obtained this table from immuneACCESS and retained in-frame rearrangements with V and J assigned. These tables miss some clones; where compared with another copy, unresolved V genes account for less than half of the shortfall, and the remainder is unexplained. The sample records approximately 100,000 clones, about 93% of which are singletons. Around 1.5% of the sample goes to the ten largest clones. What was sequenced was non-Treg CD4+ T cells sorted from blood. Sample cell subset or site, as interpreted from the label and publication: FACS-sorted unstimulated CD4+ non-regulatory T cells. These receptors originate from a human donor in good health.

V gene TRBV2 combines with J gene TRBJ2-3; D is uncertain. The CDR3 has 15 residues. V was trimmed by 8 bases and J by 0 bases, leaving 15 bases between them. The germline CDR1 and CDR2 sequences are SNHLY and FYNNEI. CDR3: CASPLRFPSTDTQYF. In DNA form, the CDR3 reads TGTGCCAGCCCATTACGGTTTCCAAGCACAGATACGCAGTATTTT.

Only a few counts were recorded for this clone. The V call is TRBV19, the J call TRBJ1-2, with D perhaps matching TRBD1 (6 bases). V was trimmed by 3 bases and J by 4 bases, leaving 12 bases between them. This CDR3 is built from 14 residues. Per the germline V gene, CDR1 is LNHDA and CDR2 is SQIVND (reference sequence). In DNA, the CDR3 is TGTGCCAGTAGTATCCCTGACAGGATCTATGGCTACACCTTC. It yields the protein CASSIPDRIYGYTF.

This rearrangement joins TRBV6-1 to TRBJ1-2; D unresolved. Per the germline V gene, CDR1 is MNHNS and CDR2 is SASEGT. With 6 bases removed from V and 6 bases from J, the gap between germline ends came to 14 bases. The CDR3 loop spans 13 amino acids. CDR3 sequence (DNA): TGTGCCAGCAGGAGGAGGGCGGTGGATGGCTACACCTTC. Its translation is CASRRRAVDGYTF.

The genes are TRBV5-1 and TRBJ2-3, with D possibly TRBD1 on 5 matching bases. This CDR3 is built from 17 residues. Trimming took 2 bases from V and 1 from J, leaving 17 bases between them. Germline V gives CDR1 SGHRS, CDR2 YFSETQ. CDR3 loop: CASSFRVGAVGTDTQYF. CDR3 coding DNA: TGCGCCAGCAGCTTTCGTGTAGGGGCGGTTGGCACAGATACGCAGTATTTT.

In DNA, the CDR3 is TGTGCCAGCAGCGTAGTTACTAACACTGAAGCTTTCTTT. It specifies CASSVVTNTEAFF. The V gene is TRBV9, the J gene TRBJ1-1; D unresolved. V was shortened by 0 bases and J by 2 bases, with 5 bases between the two germline ends. The CDR3 contains 13 residues. CDR1 and CDR2 from the germline V gene are SGDLS and YYNGEE.

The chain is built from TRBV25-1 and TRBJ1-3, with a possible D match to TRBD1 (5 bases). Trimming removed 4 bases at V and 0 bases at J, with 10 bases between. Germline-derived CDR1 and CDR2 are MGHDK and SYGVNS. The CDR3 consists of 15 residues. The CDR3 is CASSGDGSSGNTIYF. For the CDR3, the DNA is TGTGCCAGCAGTGGGGACGGGAGCTCTGGAAACACCATATATTTT.

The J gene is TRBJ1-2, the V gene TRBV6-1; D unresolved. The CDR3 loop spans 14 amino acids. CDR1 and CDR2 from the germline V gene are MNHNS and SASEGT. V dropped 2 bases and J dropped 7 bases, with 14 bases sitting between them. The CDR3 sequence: CASSEFGQAGGYTF. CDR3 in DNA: TGTGCCAGCAGTGAATTCGGGCAGGCGGGTGGCTACACCTTC.

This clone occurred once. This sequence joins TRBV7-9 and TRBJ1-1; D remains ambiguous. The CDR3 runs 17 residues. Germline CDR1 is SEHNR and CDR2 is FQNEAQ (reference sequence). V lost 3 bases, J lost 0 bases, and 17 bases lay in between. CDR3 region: CASSFSLSRVMNTEAFF. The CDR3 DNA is TGTGCCAGCAGCTTCAGCCTTTCGAGGGTAATGAACACTGAAGCTTTCTTT.

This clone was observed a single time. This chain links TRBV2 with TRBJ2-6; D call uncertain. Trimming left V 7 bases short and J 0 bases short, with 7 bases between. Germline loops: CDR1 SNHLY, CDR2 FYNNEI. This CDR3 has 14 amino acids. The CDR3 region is CASIAGSGANVLTF. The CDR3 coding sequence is TGTGCCAGCATTGCCGGCTCTGGGGCCAACGTCCTGACTTTC.

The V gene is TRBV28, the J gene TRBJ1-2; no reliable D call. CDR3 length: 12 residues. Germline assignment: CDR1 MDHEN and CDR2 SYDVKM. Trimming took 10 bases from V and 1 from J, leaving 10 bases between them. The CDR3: CATQNVNYGYTF. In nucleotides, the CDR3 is TGTGCCACTCAGAACGTTAACTATGGCTACACCTTC.

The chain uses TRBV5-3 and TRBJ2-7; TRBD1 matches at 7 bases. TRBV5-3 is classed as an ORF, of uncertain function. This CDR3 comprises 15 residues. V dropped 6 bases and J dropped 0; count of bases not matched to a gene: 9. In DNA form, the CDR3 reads TGTGCCAGAACCCGACAGGGCAGGGACTCCTACGAGCAGTACTTC. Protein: CARTRQGRDSYEQYF.

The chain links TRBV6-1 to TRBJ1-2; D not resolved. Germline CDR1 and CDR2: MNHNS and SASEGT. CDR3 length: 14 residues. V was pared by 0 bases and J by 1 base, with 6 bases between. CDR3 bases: TGTGCCAGCAGTGAAGCCGTGGGTAACTATGGCTACACCTTC. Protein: CASSEAVGNYGYTF.

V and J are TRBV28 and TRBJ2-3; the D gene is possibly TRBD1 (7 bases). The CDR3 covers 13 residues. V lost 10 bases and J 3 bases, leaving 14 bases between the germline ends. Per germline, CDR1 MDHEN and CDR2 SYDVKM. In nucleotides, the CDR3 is TGTGCCAACGGAGGGGGCGAAACAGATACGCAGTATTTT. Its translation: CANGGGETDTQYF. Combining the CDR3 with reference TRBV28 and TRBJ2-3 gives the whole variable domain DVKVTQSSRYLVKRTGEKVFLECVQDMDHENMFWYRQDPGLGLRLIYFSYDVKMKEKGDIPEGYSVSREKKERFSLILESASTNQTSMYLCANGGGETDTQYFGPGTRLTVL.

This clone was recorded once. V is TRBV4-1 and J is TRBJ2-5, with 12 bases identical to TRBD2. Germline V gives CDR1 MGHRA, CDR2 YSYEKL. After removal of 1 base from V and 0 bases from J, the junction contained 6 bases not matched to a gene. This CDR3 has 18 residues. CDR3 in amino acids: CASSQGTSGTINQETQYF. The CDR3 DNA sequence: TGCGCCAGCAGCCAAGGGACTAGCGGGACGATAAACCAAGAGACCCAGTACTTC.

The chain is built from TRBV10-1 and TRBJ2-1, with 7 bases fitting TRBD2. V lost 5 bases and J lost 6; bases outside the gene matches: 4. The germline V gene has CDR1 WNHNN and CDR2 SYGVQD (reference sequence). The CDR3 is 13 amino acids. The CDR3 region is CASSSGLPNEQFF. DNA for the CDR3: TGCGCCAGCAGTTCGGGACTACCCAATGAGCAGTTCTTC.

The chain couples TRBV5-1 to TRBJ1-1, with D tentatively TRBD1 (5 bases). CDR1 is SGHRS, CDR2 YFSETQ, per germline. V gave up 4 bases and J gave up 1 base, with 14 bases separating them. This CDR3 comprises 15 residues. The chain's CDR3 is CASSPGPGRNTEAFF. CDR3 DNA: TGCGCCAGCAGCCCGGGGCCGGGAAGGAACACTGAAGCTTTCTTT.

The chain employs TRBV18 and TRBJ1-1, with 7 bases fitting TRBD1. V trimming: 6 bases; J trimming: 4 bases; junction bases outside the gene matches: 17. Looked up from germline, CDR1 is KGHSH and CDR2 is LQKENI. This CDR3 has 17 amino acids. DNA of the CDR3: TGTGCCAGCTCTCGCCGGGACAGCGGGGGATTAAGCACTGAAGCTTTCTTT. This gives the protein CASSRRDSGGLSTEAFF.

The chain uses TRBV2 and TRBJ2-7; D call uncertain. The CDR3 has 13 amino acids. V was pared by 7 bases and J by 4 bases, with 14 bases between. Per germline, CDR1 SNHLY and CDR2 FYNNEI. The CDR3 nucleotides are TGTGCCAGCACTTCTTTAGGAATTTACGAGCAGTACTTC. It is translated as CASTSLGIYEQYF.

This CDR3 reads CASSISPAGRLWQETQYF. In DNA form, the CDR3 reads TGTGCCAGCAGTATTTCCCCTGCGGGGCGGCTATGGCAAGAGACCCAGTACTTC. The chain has TRBV28 and TRBJ2-5; a weak D match, TRBD2 (6 bases). The V gene's germline CDR1 is MDHEN and CDR2 SYDVKM. The ends were cut back, 5 bases at V and 2 bases at J, with 24 bases in the middle. This CDR3 has 18 residues.

The CDR3 sequence is CASSSGGVAGVGKSTDTQYF. For the CDR3, the DNA is TGCGCCAGCAGCTCCGGAGGGGTCGCGGGAGTTGGTAAAAGCACAGATACGCAGTATTTT. V gene TRBV5-1 combines with J gene TRBJ2-3; TRBD2 matches 7 bases. Germline V lookup: CDR1 SGHRS, CDR2 YFSETQ. Germline trimming cut 3 bases from V and 0 bases from J; bases unmatched to any gene: 19. The CDR3 contains 20 residues.